This T cell receptor (beta chain) was identified during a study of post-analysis software for immune sequencing data. Study results and limitations: Patients showed TRBV5-6, TRBV5-1 and TRBV20-1 among five TRBV segments more frequent than in controls. Under the F measure, samples that were prepared in one batch clustered strongly together.

Prepared TCR beta cDNA libraries contained unique molecular identifiers. One entry per CDR3 protein results from TCRdb running MiXCR on the PCR reads. The sample contains hundreds of thousands of distinct CDR3 sequences, about 57% of which appear only once. Comment on this clonotype: Its target is unknown.

This CDR3 is built from 14 residues. Losses at the gene ends were 5 bases for V and 8 bases for J; bases not matched to a gene: 11. Germline assignment: CDR1 SGHRS and CDR2 YFSETQ. This TCR derives from a girl aged 10 to 17 with multiple sclerosis. The rearrangement uses TRBV5-1 and TRBJ1-2; 8 bases match TRBD1. Material for sequencing was blood. CDR3 protein: CASRAGTGREGYTF. In DNA, the CDR3 is TGCGCCAGCAGGGCCGGGACAGGCCGGGAGGGCTACACCTTC.